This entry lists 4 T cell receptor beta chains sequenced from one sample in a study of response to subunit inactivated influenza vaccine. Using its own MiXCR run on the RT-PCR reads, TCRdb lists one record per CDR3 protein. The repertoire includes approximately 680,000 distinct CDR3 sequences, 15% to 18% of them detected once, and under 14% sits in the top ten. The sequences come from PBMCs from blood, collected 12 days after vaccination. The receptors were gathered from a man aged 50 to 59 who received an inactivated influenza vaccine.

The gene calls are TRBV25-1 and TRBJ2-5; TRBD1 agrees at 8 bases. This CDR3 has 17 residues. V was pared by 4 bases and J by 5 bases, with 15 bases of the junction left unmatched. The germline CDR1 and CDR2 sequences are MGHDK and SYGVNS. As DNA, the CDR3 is TGTGCCAGCAGTGGTCCTCCCGAGGACAGGGTCCAGGAGACCCAGTACTTC. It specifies CASSGPPEDRVQETQYF.

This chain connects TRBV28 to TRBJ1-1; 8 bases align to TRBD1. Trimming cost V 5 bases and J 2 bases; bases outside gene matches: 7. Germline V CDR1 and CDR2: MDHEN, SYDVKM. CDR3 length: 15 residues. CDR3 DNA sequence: TGTGCCAGCAGTCTCCCGGGACAGGTTAACACTGAAGCTTTCTTT. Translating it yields CASSLPGQVNTEAFF.

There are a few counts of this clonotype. CDR3 protein: CASSQGKGVEEQYF. Written as DNA, the CDR3 is TGCGCCAGCAGCCAAGGAAAAGGGGTGGAAGAGCAGTACTTC. This rearrangement joins TRBV4-3 to TRBJ2-7; TRBD1 is a possible D gene (5 bases). CDR3 length equals 14 residues. CDR1 is LGHNA, CDR2 YSLEER, per germline. Trimming took 1 base from V and 7 from J, leaving 14 bases between them.

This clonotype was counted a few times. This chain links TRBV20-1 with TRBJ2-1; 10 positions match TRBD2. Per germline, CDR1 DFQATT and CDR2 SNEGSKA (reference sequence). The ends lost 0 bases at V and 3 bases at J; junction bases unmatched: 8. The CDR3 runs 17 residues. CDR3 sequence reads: CSARDPKAGGHYNEQFF. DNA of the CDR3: TGCAGTGCTAGAGATCCAAAAGCGGGGGGGCACTACAATGAGCAGTTCTTC.